The source of this T cell receptor beta chain is a study of cytomegalovirus exposure and HLA in healthy donors (dated by TCRdb to the late 2010s). For the wider study: In an earlier analysis of under 750 of the donors, 276 Gb of sequence data and 117 million unique TCR beta sequences from about 179 million T cells were reported. An early release that covered roughly 600 HLA-typed donors contained around 300 gigabases of sequencing data and tens of millions of unique TCR sequences. Of the roughly 400 genotyped donors, about 80% fell in the genetic ancestry cluster associated with self-reported Caucasian donors. The aim of the study was to test whether cataloging public T cell receptors could identify signatures of past pathogen exposure. The T cell repertoires of some 700 subjects were profiled by immunosequencing and related to cytomegalovirus serostatus. Besides the first cohort of 500 to 700 subjects, a separate validation cohort made up of around 120 different subjects was used. The study combined high-throughput TCR immunosequencing, statistical association of individual TCRs with disease status, and machine learning to predict cytomegalovirus infection status. A later analysis re-examined previously published TCR beta repertoires from about 670 donors and added high-resolution HLA genotyping to investigate patterns of TCR occurrence. Rather than using new phenotypic data, the later analysis identified candidate immune exposures from TCR beta sequences and from how often those sequences occurred across donors. An earlier analysis of approximately 500 of the donors applied high-throughput TCR beta sequencing to assess whether each TCR beta V gene segment acted as functional or pseudogenic. Donor age, sex, ethnicity and CMV serostatus were collected together with the repertoire data. A later genetic analysis took genome-wide SNP genotypes for about 65% of the roughly 670 donors and used that subset as a discovery cohort. All discovery cohort repertoires had been generated using a single sequencing platform. HLA typing covered class I and class II loci at four-digit resolution. The number of donors typed differed by locus, with 629-630 for A, B, C, DRB1 and DQB1, 522 for DQA1, 600 to 610 for DPA1, and around 460 for DPB1. Roughly five DR-DQ haplotypes were handled as single units for association and clustering, since linkage in the cohort was strong. On average, around 240,000 unique TCR beta nucleotide sequences were sequenced per donor among some 430 genotyped donors of the cohort, with roughly a sixth of those sequences being non-productive.

The library was built by means of the immunoSEQ multiplex PCR assay. A mixture of 60 forward primers for TCR Vbeta segments and 13 reverse primers for TCR Jbeta segments was used in the multiplex PCR. A multiplex PCR assay on genomic DNA amplified the CDR3 region of rearranged TCR beta genes. On the Illumina HiSeq System, the amplified TCR beta libraries were sequenced as 87-base-pair reads. On the study's bioinformatics: A later analysis tallied around 82 million unique TCR beta chains across the 610 or so repertoires, and roughly 11 million of those chains were shared by two or more donors. Raw reads were error-corrected and collapsed into unique sequences with a nearest-neighbor algorithm that merged closely related sequences to remove PCR and sequencing errors. CDR3 sequences were aligned to IMGT reference sequences to assign V, D and J gene segments. For a sequence to be retained, a match of at least six nucleotides was required to both a V gene segment and a J gene segment. Rearrangements were called productive when the CDR3 lacked stop codons and stayed in frame with V and J; all others were non-productive. CDR3 was defined by IMGT convention, running from the second conserved V-encoded cysteine to the conserved J-encoded phenylalanine. In an earlier analysis of around 540 of the donors, sequences lacking an unambiguous match to a single V gene segment were excluded. An earlier analysis of a few hundred of the donors called V segments functional above 56.7% productive rearrangements and segregating when the between-donor standard deviation exceeded 5%. A statistical classification framework was developed to diagnose cytomegalovirus status using the catalog of TCR beta chain sequences. V and J gene assignment, in a later analysis, came from comparing TCR nucleotide sequences with IMGT/GENE-DB human TR gene sequences. In a later analysis, CDR3 sequences and most-parsimonious VDJ recombination scenarios were assigned using the TCRdist pipeline. In a later analysis, each TCR beta chain was defined by its CDR3 amino acid sequence together with its V-gene family, and reads lacking a unique V-gene family were excluded. To address suspected cross-contamination and a sequencing artifact, a later analysis removed several hundred highly shared, low-generation-probability nucleotide sequences. In a later analysis, a clonal expansion index for each public chain was calculated from normalized within-repertoire ranks of inferred template counts. Generation probabilities in a later analysis came from a VDJ recombination model fitted to out-of-frame rearrangements, and those results were checked against IGoR. In a later analysis, TCR-TCR, TCR-HLA and TCR-CMV co-occurrence was scored with hypergeometric tests, and a repertoire-size bias correction was applied to TCR pairs. False discovery rates were estimated in a later analysis by permuting HLA or CMV assignments 20 times. A later analysis grouped co-occurring TCRs with DBSCAN, adding TCRdist sequence similarity when clustering within HLA-allele-positive subsets. Co-occurrence clustering excluded repertoires with fewer than 30,000 or more than 120,000 public chains, plus five with anomalous nucleotide sharing. As stored in TCRdb, this immuneACCESS dataset retains in-frame rearrangements with V and J assigned. A fraction of the clones does not appear; measured against another copy, unresolved V genes explain less than half of the discrepancy, and the remainder lacks a known reason. The DNA gave D and trimming, while V, J and clone size come from that table. Across this sample there are about 160,000 clones, with under 80% seen only once. The leading ten clones occupy around 2% of the sample.

V lost 2 bases and J lost 0 bases; the stretch between them is 8 bases long. Including the terminal cysteine and phenylalanine, the CDR3 comprises 16 residues. The retained sequence is limited to the CDR3, 48 bases, with the frame set at the first base. The germline V gene provides CDR1 MRHNA and CDR2 SNTAGT. Regarding this clone: Its antigen is not yet known. Base qualities are not recorded, but no much larger clone differs from it by a single base.

The cohort comprised approximately 700 healthy bone marrow donors. All cohort members were sampled while nominally healthy, although unrecorded immune exposures were likely present. The donor was CMV seronegative and was included in the group of over 300 seronegative cohort members. A peripheral blood sample was provided by each donor, and peripheral blood mononuclear cells were used for TCR beta sequencing. Genomic DNA extraction from the blood cell samples was performed with the Qiagen DNeasy Blood Extraction Kit. Results and caveats for the whole study, not just this receptor: In a later analysis, HLA-associated TCR beta chains showed more clonal expansion and lower generation probabilities than non-associated chains that were equally common. According to the authors, the approach could potentially be generalized to other disease states and immunological phenotypes. Several of the top co-occurrence clusters appeared to be linked to parvovirus B19, influenza, CMV and Epstein-Barr virus, according to a later analysis. A later analysis found that TCR association rates varied across HLA loci, with DRB1 alleles showing the most associated TCRs and HLA-C alleles the fewest. In a later genetic analysis, fewer N-insertions in productive TCRs were reported among donors in an Asian-associated ancestry cluster than the roughly 700-donor mean. Across donors, most TCR sequences were observed very rarely, whereas some public TCRs were present in many individuals. An association between a missense DCLRE1C variant and V-gene and J-gene trimming of TCR beta chains was found in a later genetic analysis and replicated in an independent cohort. In an earlier analysis of some 550 of the donors, most TCR beta V segments were observed in productive rearrangements about 87% or about 30% of the time, broadly matching IMGT annotations. Assigning TCR associations to individual alleles was difficult when HLA alleles, especially DR and DQ, strongly co-occurred. Because counts were too low, some 17 rarely observed V segments, including chromosome 9 orphons, were left out of the earlier analysis of 500 to 650 of the donors. The classifier was reported to diagnose cytomegalovirus status with high specificity and sensitivity in both the original cohort and the validation cohort. Immune exposure information for the cohort was limited to CMV serostatus. The cohort was sequenced for TCR beta chains only, and without alpha or paired-chain data the features that could be detected were limited. A cluster of highly shared sequence variants was judged likely to represent a technical artifact of the sequencing pipeline. A total of roughly 160 TCR beta chains were listed by the study as associated with cytomegalovirus. Because the 87-base-pair reads could not distinguish some IMGT-functional V segments, including TRBV6-2 and TRBV6-3, those segments were excluded. Most CMV-associated TCR beta chains appeared to be HLA-restricted in a later analysis, and the HLA associations seemed to be driven largely by CMV exposure. A later analysis associated about 17,000 TCR beta sequences with specific HLA alleles at a false discovery rate of 0.05. A further reported finding was that TCR beta sequences accurately predicted the HLA-A and HLA-B alleles for most subjects in the first cohort. Presence/absence analyses assumed roughly uniform sequencing depth across donors, an assumption that may not hold. A few of the identified cytomegalovirus-associated TCR beta chains were confirmed in vitro to be specific for cytomegalovirus antigens. Because HLA typing was unavailable for some donors at each locus, only the typed subset was used in association tests. Correlated functional status among segregating V segments might be attributable to linkage disequilibrium, but an unknown experimental factor could not be ruled out.

Input material: PBMCs. Recombination joined TRBV6-4 with TRBJ2-6; the D gene lacks a confident call. This TCR came from a female donor in good health and CMV-seronegative. The CDR3 in this case is CASSDGWLSGANVLTF. In nucleotides, the sequence is TGTGCCAGCAGTGACGGTTGGCTCTCTGGGGCCAACGTCCTGACTTTC.